This TCR beta chain was observed in a study of OX40 agonist ivuxolimab in advanced cancers. Across the study: Eligibility rules accepted prior anti-PD-1, anti-PD-L1 or anti-CTLA-4 therapy, and 30% to 40% had some.

For this clone: Other DNA sequences of this sample code for an identical CDR3.

The V segment lost 4 bases and the J segment 4 bases; nucleotides outside the gene matches: 5. The CDR3 has 15 residues. Per germline, CDR1 PRHDT and CDR2 FYEKMQ (reference sequence). The data were produced by immunoSEQ multiplex PCR, yet TCRdb's version contains in-frame clones alone and is incomplete. The sample contains 76,000 or so clones, more than 85% of which appear only once. The material sequenced was CD4+ or CD8+ T cells sorted from blood, taken in a trial of the OX40 agonist ivuxolimab. J is TRBJ1-5 and V is TRBV13; the match to TRBD1 covers 9 bases. The clonotype originates from an adult with an advanced solid tumor such as melanoma, head and neck, liver or kidney cancer. CDR3 sequence reads: CASSSGQGGNQPQHF. The CDR3 nucleotides read TGTGCCAGCAGCTCGGGACAGGGAGGAAATCAGCCCCAGCATTTT.